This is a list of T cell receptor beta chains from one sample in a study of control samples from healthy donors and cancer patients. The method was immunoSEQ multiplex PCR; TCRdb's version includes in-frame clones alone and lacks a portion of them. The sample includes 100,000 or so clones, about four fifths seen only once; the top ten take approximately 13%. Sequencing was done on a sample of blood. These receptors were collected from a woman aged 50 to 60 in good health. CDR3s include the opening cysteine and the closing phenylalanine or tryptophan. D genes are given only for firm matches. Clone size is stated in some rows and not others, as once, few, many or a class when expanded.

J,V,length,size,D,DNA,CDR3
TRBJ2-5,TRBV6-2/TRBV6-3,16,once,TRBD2,TGTGCCAGCAGTACCCCTCTGACTAGCGGGAAAGAGACCCAGTACTTC,CASSTPLTSGKETQYF
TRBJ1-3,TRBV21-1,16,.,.,TGTGCCAGCAGCAAAGAGCCCGCAGCCTCTGGAAACACCATATATTTT,CASSKEPAASGNTIYF
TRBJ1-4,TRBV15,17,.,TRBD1,TGTGCCACCAGCAGAGAAAGACAGGGGGCGCCGAATGAAAAACTGTTTTTT,CATSRERQGAPNEKLFF
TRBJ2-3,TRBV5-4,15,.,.,TGTGCCAGCAGCTCGCCCGGGACACCGGGTCATACGCAGTATTTT,CASSSPGTPGHTQYF
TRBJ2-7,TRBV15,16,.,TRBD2,TGTGCCACCAGCAGAGATCAGGCTAGCGGATCCTACGAGCAGTACTTC,CATSRDQASGSYEQYF
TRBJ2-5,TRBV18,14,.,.,TGTGCCAGCTCACCATCTCGGGGGAGCGAGACCCAGTACTTC,CASSPSRGSETQYF
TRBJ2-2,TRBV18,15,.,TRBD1,TGTGCCAGCTCCCGACAGGGGATAAACACCGGGGAGCTGTTTTTT,CASSRQGINTGELFF
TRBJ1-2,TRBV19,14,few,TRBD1,TGTGCCAGCCGACCCTTCGGACAGGGTCTATTGTACACCTTC,CASRPFGQGLLYTF
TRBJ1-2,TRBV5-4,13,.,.,TGTGCCAGCAGCTTGGTGGGTAACTATGGCTACACCTTC,CASSLVGNYGYTF
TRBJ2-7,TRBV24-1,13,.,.,TGTGCCACCAGTGATCCAGGACTCGACGAGCAGTACTTC,CATSDPGLDEQYF
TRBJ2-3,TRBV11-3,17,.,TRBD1,TGTGCCAGCAGCCCGATCAGACAGGGGGGATTTACAGATACGCAGTATTTT,CASSPIRQGGFTDTQYF
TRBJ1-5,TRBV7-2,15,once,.,TGTGCCAGCAGCTTAGCGCTTACGGGCAATCAGCCCCAGCATTTT,CASSLALTGNQPQHF
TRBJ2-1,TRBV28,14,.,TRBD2,TGTGCCAGCAGTGGAATAGCGGGGATCAATGAGCAGTTCTTC,CASSGIAGINEQFF
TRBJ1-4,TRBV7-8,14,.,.,TGTGCCAGCAGTTTCCTACCTAAGAATGAAAAACTGTTTTTT,CASSFLPKNEKLFF
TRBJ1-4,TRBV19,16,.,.,TGTGCCAGTAAAAAGTCACAGAGTGCAACTAATGAAAAACTGTTTTTT,CASKKSQSATNEKLFF
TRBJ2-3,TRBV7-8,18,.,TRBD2,TGTGCCAGCAGCTTTACTTTAGCGGGAGGCCTCGGCTCAGATACGCAGTATTTT,CASSFTLAGGLGSDTQYF
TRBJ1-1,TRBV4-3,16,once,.,TGCGCCAGCAGCCAAGATCTAGGACAGTTGCGAACTGAAGCTTTCTTT,CASSQDLGQLRTEAFF
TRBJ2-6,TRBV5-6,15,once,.,TGTGCCAGCAGCTTCCAGGGTACTGGGGCCAACGTCCTGACTTTC,CASSFQGTGANVLTF
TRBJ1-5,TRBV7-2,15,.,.,TGTGCCAGCAGCTTGGGCAGGTTGAGTAATCAGCCCCAGCATTTT,CASSLGRLSNQPQHF
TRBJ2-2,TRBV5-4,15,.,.,TGTGCCAGCAGCTTGGGGGCGGAGAACACCGGGGAGCTGTTTTTT,CASSLGAENTGELFF
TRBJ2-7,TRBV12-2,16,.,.,TGTGCAAGTCGCTTAGGCGGGCGGGAGCGGTCCTACGAGCAGTACTTC,CASRLGGRERSYEQYF
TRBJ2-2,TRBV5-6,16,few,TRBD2,TGTGCCAGCAGCTTGGGTCTAGCGGGACGCACCGGGGAGCTGTTTTTT,CASSLGLAGRTGELFF
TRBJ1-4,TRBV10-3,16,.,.,TGTGCCATCAGTGAGCCGCGGGGAGCGTCCAACGAAAAACTGTTTTTT,CAISEPRGASNEKLFF
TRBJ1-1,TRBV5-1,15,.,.,TGCGCCAGCAGCTTGGAGGGGGAGGGGCACACTGAAGCTTTCTTT,CASSLEGEGHTEAFF
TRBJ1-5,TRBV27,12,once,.,TGTGCCAGCAGTTTTCCAGGGAGAGCCCAGCATTTT,CASSFPGRAQHF
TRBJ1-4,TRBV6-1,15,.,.,TGTGCCAGCAGTGAAGTGGGGGGCGGTTATGAAAAACTGTTTTTT,CASSEVGGGYEKLFF
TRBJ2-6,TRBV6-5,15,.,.,TGTGCCAGCAGTACAGACAGCTCTGGGGCCAACGTCCTGACTTTC,CASSTDSSGANVLTF
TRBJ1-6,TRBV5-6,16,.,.,TGTGCCAGCAGCTCGGGGGTAGGGACCGTAGATTCACCCCTCCACTTT,CASSSGVGTVDSPLHF
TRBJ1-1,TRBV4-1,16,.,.,TGCGCCAGCAGCCAAGCGGCAGGGTTGAAGGACACTGAAGCTTTCTTT,CASSQAAGLKDTEAFF
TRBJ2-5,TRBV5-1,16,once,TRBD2,TGCGCCAGCAGCACCGGACTAGCGGGAGCACAAGAGACCCAGTACTTC,CASSTGLAGAQETQYF
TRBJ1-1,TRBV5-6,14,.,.,TGTGCCAGCAGCTTGGGGGCTCAGGACACTGAAGCTTTCTTT,CASSLGAQDTEAFF
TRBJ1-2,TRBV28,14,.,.,TGTGCCAGCAGTTTAGGGCTAACTAACTATGGCTACACCTTC,CASSLGLTNYGYTF
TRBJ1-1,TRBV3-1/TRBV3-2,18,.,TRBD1,TGTGCCAGCAGCCAAGAAATTGCCAGGGGGGAGATGAACACTGAAGCTTTCTTT,CASSQEIARGEMNTEAFF
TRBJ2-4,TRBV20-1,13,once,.,TGCAGTGCTAGTTTCGGGGGCGAGGACATTCAGTACTTC,CSASFGGEDIQYF
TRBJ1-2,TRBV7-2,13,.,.,TGTGCCAGCAGCGGCGGACAGCTCTATGGCTACACCTTC,CASSGGQLYGYTF
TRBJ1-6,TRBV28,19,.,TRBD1,TGTGCCAGCAGTTTCCAAGCGACGAACCGGGACAGGGGTGATTCACCCCTCCACTTT,CASSFQATNRDRGDSPLHF
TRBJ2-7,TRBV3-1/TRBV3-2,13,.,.,TGTGCCAGCAGCCAAGATCGGAGTGACGAGCAGTACTTC,CASSQDRSDEQYF
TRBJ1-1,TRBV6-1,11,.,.,TGTGCCAGCAGTGAGTCCATCGAAGCTTTCTTT,CASSESIEAFF
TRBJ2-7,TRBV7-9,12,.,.,TGTGCCAGCAGCGCGGCAGACTACGAGCAGTACTTC,CASSAADYEQYF
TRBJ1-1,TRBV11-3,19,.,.,TGTGCCAGCAGCCAAGAACCGGACGGTTTCGGTGGAATGGACACTGAAGCTTTCTTT,CASSQEPDGFGGMDTEAFF